Listed here are 11 T cell receptor beta chains from one sample, sequenced in a study of T cells after yellow fever vaccination (dated by TCRdb to about 2019). The treatment or condition label, read with the paper, signifies: live attenuated yellow fever vaccine strain. Libraries were prepared through 5' RACE. Instrument used: Illumina NovaSeq 6000. The public reads were run again by TCRdb, first through fastp at Q25 and then through MiXCR, and only productive beta chains were kept. Merged by CDR3 protein, the rows form single entries marked with the most common genes and DNA. Counted in this sample were 250,000 to 350,000 distinct CDR3 sequences; around 4.5% of them appeared once. The ten largest account for approximately 19% of the sample. The source material was PBMCs, sampled 15 days after the yellow fever booster vaccination. The receptors stem from a man younger than 35 who received the YFV17D yellow fever vaccine.

This clonotype was counted only a few times. The V call is TRBV5-1, the J call TRBJ2-6; D unresolved. The V gene lost 0 bases and the J gene lost 0 bases, with 13 bases spanning the gap. Germline V lookup: CDR1 SGHRS, CDR2 YFSETQ. The CDR3 length is 18 residues. CDR3: CASSLVQVIFSGANVLTF. The CDR3 nucleotides read TGCGCCAGCAGCTTGGTGCAGGTGATCTTCTCTGGGGCCAACGTCCTGACTTTC.

This sequence joins TRBV28 and TRBJ2-3; 9 bases align to TRBD1. The CDR3 loop spans 16 amino acids. Germline CDR1 is MDHEN and CDR2 is SYDVKM. With V trimmed by 10 bases and J by 0 bases, 11 bases remained unmatched. Here the CDR3 reads CAITLAGTGSTDTQYF. The CDR3 nucleotides are TGTGCCATTACCCTCGCCGGGACAGGGAGCACAGATACGCAGTATTTT. Filled out from reference TRBV28 and TRBJ2-3, the complete variable domain reads DVKVTQSSRYLVKRTGEKVFLECVQDMDHENMFWYRQDPGLGLRLIYFSYDVKMKEKGDIPEGYSVSREKKERFSLILESASTNQTSMYLCAITLAGTGSTDTQYFGPGTRLTVL.

This clonotype was recorded many times. This chain uses TRBV4-3 with TRBJ2-3; tentatively, D is TRBD1 or TRBD2 (5 bases each). This CDR3 contains 18 residues. The V gene lost 3 bases and the J gene lost 2 bases, with 21 bases spanning the gap. Looked up from germline, CDR1 is LGHNA and CDR2 is YSLEER. CDR3 nucleotide sequence: TGCGCCAGCAGCCACAAGACCCGGGACCGAGCTTTCACAGATACGCAGTATTTT. It encodes CASSHKTRDRAFTDTQYF.

The table lists this clonotype with a few counts. V gene TRBV20-1 combines with J gene TRBJ2-1; TRBD1 agrees at 8 bases. With V trimmed by 6 bases and J by 2 bases, 12 bases remained unmatched. This CDR3 region has 16 residues. Germline V gives CDR1 DFQATT, CDR2 SNEGSKA (reference sequence). The CDR3: CSANSEDRGTYNEQFF. CDR3 bases: TGCAGTGCGAATAGCGAAGACAGGGGCACCTACAATGAGCAGTTCTTC.

This clonotype was picked up a small number of times. This chain joins TRBV19 and TRBJ2-7; tentatively, D is TRBD1 or TRBD2 (5 bases each). Germline V lookup: CDR1 LNHDA, CDR2 SQIVND (reference sequence). This CDR3 region has 11 residues. CDR3 nucleotides: TGTTCCGGGACGGCGAACTACGAGCAGTACGTC. Its protein product is CSGTANYEQYV.

In this sample, this clonotype turned up a few times. The J gene is TRBJ1-6, the V gene TRBV6-1; the match to TRBD1 covers 9 bases. Germline V gene lookup returns CDR1 MNHNS and CDR2 SASEGT. The J segment lost 8 bases and the V segment lost 3 bases, leaving 8 bases of the junction unmatched. CDR3 length equals 16 residues. CDR3 nucleotide sequence: TGTGCCAGCAGTGAGTCTAACAGGGGGCAATATTCACCCCTCCACTTT. Its protein is CASSESNRGQYSPLHF.

This clonotype was seen ten or more times. The genes are TRBV9 and TRBJ1-1; no reliable D call. V was pared by 3 bases and J by 7 bases, with 16 bases between. Germline CDR1 is SGDLS and CDR2 is YYNGEE. The CDR3 has 14 amino acids. CDR3 bases: TGTGCCAGCAGCGGCGAGAGTCCAGTTGATGAAGCTTTCTTT. Translating it yields CASSGESPVDEAFF.

Many counts were recorded for this clonotype. The rearrangement joins TRBV24-1 to TRBJ2-7, with a possible D match to TRBD1 (6 bases). With 4 bases removed from V and 1 base from J, the gap between germline ends came to 16 bases. Germline V gene lookup returns CDR1 KGHDR and CDR2 SFDVKD. This CDR3 is built from 16 residues. CDR3 in amino acids: CATSEGPCDRSYEQYF. CDR3 coding DNA: TGTGCCACCAGTGAGGGCCCCTGCGACAGGTCCTACGAGCAGTACTTC.

This clonotype appeared many times. The V gene is TRBV12-3 or TRBV12-4, the J gene TRBJ2-7; D is unresolved. The CDR3 totals 14 residues. Trimming removed 1 base at V and 0 bases at J, with 7 bases between. For the CDR3, the DNA is TGTGCCAGCAGTTTAGGGCTGTCCTCCTACGAGCAGTACGTC. This sequence encodes CASSLGLSSYEQYV.

The chain uses TRBV6-5 and TRBJ1-1; 9 bases are a match to TRBD1. CDR3 size: 15 residues. The V and J ends lost 2 bases and 5 bases, in that order; junction bases with no gene match: 6. The V gene's germline CDR1 is MNHEY and CDR2 SVGAGI. CDR3 DNA sequence: TGTGCCAGCAGTTACGCCGGACAGGGGTGGACTGAAGCTTTCTTT. Its protein is CASSYAGQGWTEAFF.

This chain links TRBV20-1 with TRBJ2-5, with no clear D. There are 15 residues in the CDR3. The V end lost 0 bases, the J end lost 4 bases, and 15 bases lay between the germline ends. Germline V gives CDR1 DFQATT, CDR2 SNEGSKA (reference sequence). CDR3 protein: CSARDFTGSRETQYF. The DNA for the CDR3 is TGCAGTGCTAGAGATTTTACGGGCTCCCGAGAGACCCAGTACTTC.